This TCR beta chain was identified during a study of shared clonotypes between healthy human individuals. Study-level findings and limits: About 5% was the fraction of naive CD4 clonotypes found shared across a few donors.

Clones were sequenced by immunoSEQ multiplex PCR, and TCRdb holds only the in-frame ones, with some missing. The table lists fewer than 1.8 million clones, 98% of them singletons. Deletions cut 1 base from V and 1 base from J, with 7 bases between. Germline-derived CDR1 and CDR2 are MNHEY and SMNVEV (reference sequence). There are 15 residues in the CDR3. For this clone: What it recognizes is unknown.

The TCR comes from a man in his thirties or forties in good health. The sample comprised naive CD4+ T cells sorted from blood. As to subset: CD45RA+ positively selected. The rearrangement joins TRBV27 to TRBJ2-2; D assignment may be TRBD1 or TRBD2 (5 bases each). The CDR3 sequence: CASSLWGRNTGELFF. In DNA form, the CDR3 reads TGTGCCAGCAGTTTATGGGGGAGGAACACCGGGGAGCTGTTTTTT.